This T cell receptor (beta chain) was captured in a study of T cell repertoires in cytomegalovirus infection. Whole-study context: Public TCR beta signatures indicated both CMV infection and matching HLA type.

Germline CDR1 is MDHEN and CDR2 is SYDVKM. With 6 bases clipped from V and 5 bases from J, the junction kept 10 bases outside the gene matches. The CDR3 is 15 amino acids. TCRdb re-called the reads through MiXCR, storing one row per CDR3 protein. The sample yields under 600,000 distinct CDR3 sequences, approximately 17% seen once. The gene calls are TRBV28 and TRBJ2-4; TRBD1 agrees at 7 bases. Sequencing was performed on CD8+ T cells from PBMCs. The sequence derives from a human donor in good health (CMV status not recorded). Some clones in this sample may be carry-over from other donors' samples. The CDR3 spells CASRGIRDSQNIQYF. For the CDR3, the DNA is TGTGCCAGCAGAGGAATCCGGGACAGCCAAAACATTCAGTACTTC.